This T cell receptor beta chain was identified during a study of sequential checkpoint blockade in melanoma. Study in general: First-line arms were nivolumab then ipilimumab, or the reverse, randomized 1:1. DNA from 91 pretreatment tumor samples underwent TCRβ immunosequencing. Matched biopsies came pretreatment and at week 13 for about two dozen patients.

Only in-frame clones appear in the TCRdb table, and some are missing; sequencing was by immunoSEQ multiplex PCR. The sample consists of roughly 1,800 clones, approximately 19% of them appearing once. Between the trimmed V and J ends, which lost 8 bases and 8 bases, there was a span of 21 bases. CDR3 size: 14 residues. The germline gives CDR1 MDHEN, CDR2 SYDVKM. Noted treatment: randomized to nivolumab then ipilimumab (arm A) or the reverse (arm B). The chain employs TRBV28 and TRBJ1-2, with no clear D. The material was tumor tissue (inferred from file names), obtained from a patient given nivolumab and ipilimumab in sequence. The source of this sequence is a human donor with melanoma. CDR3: CASGDPDRVFGYTF. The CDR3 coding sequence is TGTGCCAGCGGGGATCCAGATAGAGTTTTCGGCTACACCTTC.